A selection of T cell receptor beta chains follows, all from one sample in a study of response to subunit inactivated influenza vaccine. TCRdb called the RT-PCR reads again in MiXCR, with one record for every CDR3 protein. Here the sample spans around 200,000 distinct CDR3 sequences, about an eighth being singletons. The specimen comprised CD8+ T cells sorted from PBMCs, sampled about 5 days after vaccination. All receptors come from a man in his fifties or sixties who received an inactivated influenza vaccine. CDR3s leave out the opening cysteine and the closing phenylalanine or tryptophan. D genes are given only for firm matches.

v_call: TRBV12-3/TRBV12-4
j_call: TRBJ1-2
d_call: -
cdr3_aa: ASTPRGNYGYT

v_call: TRBV12-3/TRBV12-4
j_call: TRBJ2-1
d_call: -
cdr3_aa: ASKLDGYNEQF

v_call: TRBV7-9
j_call: TRBJ2-1
d_call: -
cdr3_aa: ASSLQYPTEQF

v_call: TRBV27
j_call: TRBJ2-7
d_call: -
cdr3_aa: ASSYLPSRDGYEQY

v_call: TRBV2
j_call: TRBJ2-5
d_call: TRBD1
cdr3_aa: ASSENRGSETQY

v_call: TRBV9
j_call: TRBJ2-2
d_call: -
cdr3_aa: ASSVAVARTATGELF

v_call: TRBV18
j_call: TRBJ2-7
d_call: TRBD2
cdr3_aa: ASAGDQDPTSGNFVDEQY

v_call: TRBV6-2/TRBV6-3
j_call: TRBJ2-1
d_call: -
cdr3_aa: ASKLIQEFREQF

v_call: TRBV28
j_call: TRBJ2-5
d_call: -
cdr3_aa: ASSSPNKASEETQY

v_call: TRBV25-1
j_call: TRBJ2-5
d_call: -
cdr3_aa: ASSEPFSQETQY

v_call: TRBV21-1
j_call: TRBJ1-1
d_call: -
cdr3_aa: ASSMEDRRPMNTEAF

v_call: TRBV7-8
j_call: TRBJ2-7
d_call: TRBD1
cdr3_aa: ASSLPATGVLSYEQY

v_call: TRBV14
j_call: TRBJ1-2
d_call: -
cdr3_aa: ASSQDLGHSYGYT

v_call: TRBV2
j_call: TRBJ1-2
d_call: -
cdr3_aa: ASTGGGAAYGYT

v_call: TRBV29-1
j_call: TRBJ1-2
d_call: -
cdr3_aa: SVDDRLSYGYT

v_call: TRBV7-9
j_call: TRBJ2-2
d_call: -
cdr3_aa: ASSTIDRTGELF

v_call: TRBV11-2
j_call: TRBJ2-7
d_call: -
cdr3_aa: ASSYPAGGVFEQY

v_call: TRBV5-6
j_call: TRBJ2-7
d_call: TRBD2
cdr3_aa: ASSLGSGANSYEQY

v_call: TRBV29-1
j_call: TRBJ2-7
d_call: TRBD2
cdr3_aa: SVRTSGDYEQY

v_call: TRBV20-1
j_call: TRBJ2-2
d_call: -
cdr3_aa: SARPGTTGELF

v_call: TRBV28
j_call: TRBJ2-1
d_call: TRBD2
cdr3_aa: ASSLPLAGLYNEQF

v_call: TRBV11-2
j_call: TRBJ2-1
d_call: -
cdr3_aa: ASTPHPSSYNEQF

v_call: TRBV2
j_call: TRBJ2-7
d_call: -
cdr3_aa: ASSEGPGIYEQY

v_call: TRBV27
j_call: TRBJ2-3
d_call: -
cdr3_aa: ASSFLAASSTDTQY

v_call: TRBV3-1
j_call: TRBJ2-5
d_call: -
cdr3_aa: ASSQDITIRGTQY

v_call: TRBV6-6
j_call: TRBJ2-1
d_call: -
cdr3_aa: ASSGDDPPGQF

v_call: TRBV28
j_call: TRBJ2-3
d_call: TRBD2
cdr3_aa: ASSPLAGGTLQYTQY

v_call: TRBV4-3
j_call: TRBJ2-2
d_call: TRBD2
cdr3_aa: ASSPGLAGGGELF

v_call: TRBV3-1
j_call: TRBJ1-1
d_call: -
cdr3_aa: ASSQGMNTEAF

v_call: TRBV5-1
j_call: TRBJ2-7
d_call: -
cdr3_aa: ASSMDRVSYEQY

v_call: TRBV29-1
j_call: TRBJ2-5
d_call: TRBD2
cdr3_aa: SAVAGGPGTQY

v_call: TRBV10-3
j_call: TRBJ2-1
d_call: TRBD2
cdr3_aa: AISEVPGGTGGEQF

v_call: TRBV6-5
j_call: TRBJ2-7
d_call: -
cdr3_aa: ASSYSRGTRSEQY

v_call: TRBV2
j_call: TRBJ2-5
d_call: TRBD2
cdr3_aa: AALAGDPETQY

v_call: TRBV6-4
j_call: TRBJ2-5
d_call: TRBD2
cdr3_aa: ASSEGSGDQETQY

v_call: TRBV5-1
j_call: TRBJ2-1
d_call: -
cdr3_aa: ASSLIQDRLSSYNEQF

v_call: TRBV7-2
j_call: TRBJ2-7
d_call: -
cdr3_aa: ASSFRGLGEQY

v_call: TRBV4-3
j_call: TRBJ2-5
d_call: -
cdr3_aa: ASSQAFGSQETQY

v_call: TRBV14
j_call: TRBJ2-7
d_call: TRBD1
cdr3_aa: ASSQRDRGTEQY